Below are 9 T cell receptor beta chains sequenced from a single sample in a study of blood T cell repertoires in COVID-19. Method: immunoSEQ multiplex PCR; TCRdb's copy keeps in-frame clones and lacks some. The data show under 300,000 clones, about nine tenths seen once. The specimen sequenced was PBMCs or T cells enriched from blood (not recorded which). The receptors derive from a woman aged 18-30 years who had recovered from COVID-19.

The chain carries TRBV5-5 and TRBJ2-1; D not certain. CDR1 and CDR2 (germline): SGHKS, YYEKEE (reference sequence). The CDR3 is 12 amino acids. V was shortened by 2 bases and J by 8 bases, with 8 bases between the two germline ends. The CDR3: CASSLIEYEQFF. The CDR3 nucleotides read TGTGCCAGCAGCTTAATAGAATATGAGCAGTTCTTC. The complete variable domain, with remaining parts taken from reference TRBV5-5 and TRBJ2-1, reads DAGVTQSPTHLIKTRGQQVTLRCSPISGHKSVSWYQQVLGQGPQFIFQYYEKEERGRGNFPDRFSARQFPNYSSELNVNALLLGDSALYLCASSLIEYEQFFGPGTRLTVL.

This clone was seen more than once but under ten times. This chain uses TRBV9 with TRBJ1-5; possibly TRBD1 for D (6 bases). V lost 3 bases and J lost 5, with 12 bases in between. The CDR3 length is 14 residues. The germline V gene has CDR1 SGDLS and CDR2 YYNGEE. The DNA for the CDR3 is TGTGCCAGCAGCGGAGACAGGTTCGATCAGCCCCAGCATTTT. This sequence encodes CASSGDRFDQPQHF. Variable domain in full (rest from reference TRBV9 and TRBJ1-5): DSGVTQTPKHLITATGQRVTLRCSPRSGDLSVYWYQQSLDQGLQFLIQYYNGEERAKGNILERFSAQQFPDLHSELNLSSLELGDSALYFCASSGDRFDQPQHFGDGTRLSIL.

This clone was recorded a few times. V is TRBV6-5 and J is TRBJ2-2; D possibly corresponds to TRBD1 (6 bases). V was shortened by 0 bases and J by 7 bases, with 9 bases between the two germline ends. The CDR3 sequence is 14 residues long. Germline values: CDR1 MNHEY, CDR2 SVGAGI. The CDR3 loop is CASSYSSRGGELFF. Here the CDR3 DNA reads TGTGCCAGCAGTTACTCGTCCAGGGGCGGGGAGCTGTTTTTT.

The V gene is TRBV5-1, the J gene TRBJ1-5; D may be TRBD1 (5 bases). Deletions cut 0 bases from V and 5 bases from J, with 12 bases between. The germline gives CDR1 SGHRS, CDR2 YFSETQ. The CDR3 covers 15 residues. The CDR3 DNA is TGCGCCAGCAGCTTGGCTGGGGGGGACTATCAGCCCCAGCATTTT. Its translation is CASSLAGGDYQPQHF.

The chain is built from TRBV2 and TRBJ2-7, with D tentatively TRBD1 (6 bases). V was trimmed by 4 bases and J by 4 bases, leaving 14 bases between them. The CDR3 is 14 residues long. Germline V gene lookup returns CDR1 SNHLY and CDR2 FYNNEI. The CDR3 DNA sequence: TGTGCCAGCAGTGTGAGGGGGTCTCGTTACGAGCAGTACTTC. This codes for CASSVRGSRYEQYF.

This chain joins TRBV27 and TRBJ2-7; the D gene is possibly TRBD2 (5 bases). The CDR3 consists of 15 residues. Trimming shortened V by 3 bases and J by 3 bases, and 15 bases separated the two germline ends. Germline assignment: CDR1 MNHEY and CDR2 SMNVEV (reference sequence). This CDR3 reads CASSFGPTRGYEQYF. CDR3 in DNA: TGTGCCAGCAGTTTTGGTCCGACTCGGGGCTACGAGCAGTACTTC.

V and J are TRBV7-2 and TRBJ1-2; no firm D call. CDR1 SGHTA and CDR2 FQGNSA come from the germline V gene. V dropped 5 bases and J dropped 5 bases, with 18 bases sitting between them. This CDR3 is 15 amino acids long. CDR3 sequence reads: CASSPNPGSLYGYTF. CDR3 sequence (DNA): TGTGCCAGCAGCCCCAACCCCGGGTCCTTATATGGCTACACCTTC.

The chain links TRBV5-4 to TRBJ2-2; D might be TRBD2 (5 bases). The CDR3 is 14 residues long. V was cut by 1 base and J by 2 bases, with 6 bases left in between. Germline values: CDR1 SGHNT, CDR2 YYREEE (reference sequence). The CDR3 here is CASSLLANTGELFF. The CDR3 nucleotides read TGTGCCAGCAGCTTGCTAGCAAACACCGGGGAGCTGTTTTTT.

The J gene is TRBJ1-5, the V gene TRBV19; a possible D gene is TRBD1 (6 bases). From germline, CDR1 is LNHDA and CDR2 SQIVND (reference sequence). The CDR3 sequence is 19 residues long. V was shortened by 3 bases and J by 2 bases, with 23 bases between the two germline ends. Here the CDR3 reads CASSIWESGPRGGNQPQHF. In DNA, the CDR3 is TGTGCCAGTAGTATTTGGGAATCGGGTCCCAGGGGTGGCAATCAGCCCCAGCATTTT.